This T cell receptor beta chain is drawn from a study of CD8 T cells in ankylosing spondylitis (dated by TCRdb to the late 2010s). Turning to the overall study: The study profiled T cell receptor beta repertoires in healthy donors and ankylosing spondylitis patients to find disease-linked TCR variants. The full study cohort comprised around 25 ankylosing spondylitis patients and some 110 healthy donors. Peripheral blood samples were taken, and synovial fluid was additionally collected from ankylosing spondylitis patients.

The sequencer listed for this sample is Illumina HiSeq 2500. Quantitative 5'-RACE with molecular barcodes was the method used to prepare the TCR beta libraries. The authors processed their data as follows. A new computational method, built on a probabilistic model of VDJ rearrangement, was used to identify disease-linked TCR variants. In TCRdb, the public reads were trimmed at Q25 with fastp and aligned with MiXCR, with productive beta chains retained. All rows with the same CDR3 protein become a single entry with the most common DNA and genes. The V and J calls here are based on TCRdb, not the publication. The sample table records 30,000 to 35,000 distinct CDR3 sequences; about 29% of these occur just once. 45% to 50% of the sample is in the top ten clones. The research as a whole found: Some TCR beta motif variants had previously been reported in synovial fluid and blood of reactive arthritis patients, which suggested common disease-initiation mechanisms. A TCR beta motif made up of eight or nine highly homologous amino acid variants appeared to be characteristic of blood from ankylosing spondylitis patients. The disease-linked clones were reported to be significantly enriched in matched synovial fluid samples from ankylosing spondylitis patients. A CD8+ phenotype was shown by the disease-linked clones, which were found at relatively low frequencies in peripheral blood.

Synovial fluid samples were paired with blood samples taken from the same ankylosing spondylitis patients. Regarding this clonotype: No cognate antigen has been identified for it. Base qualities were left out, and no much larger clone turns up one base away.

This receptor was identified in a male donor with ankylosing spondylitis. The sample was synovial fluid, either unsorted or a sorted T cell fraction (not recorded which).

The DNA is TGTGCCAGCGTTCTCGGACAGGGAGGATTTAATGAGCAGTTCTTC. This gives the protein CASVLGQGGFNEQFF. The sequence is built from TRBV3-1 and TRBJ2-1, with 8 central nucleotides matching TRBD1. CDR1 and CDR2, per the germline V gene (reference sequence), are LGHDT and YNNKEL. V is cut back by 8 bases and J by 7 bases, with 13 bases in the junction unmatched. The CDR3 goes from the cysteine to the phenylalanine over 15 residues. The CDR3 DNA has 45 bases and is translated from base 1.